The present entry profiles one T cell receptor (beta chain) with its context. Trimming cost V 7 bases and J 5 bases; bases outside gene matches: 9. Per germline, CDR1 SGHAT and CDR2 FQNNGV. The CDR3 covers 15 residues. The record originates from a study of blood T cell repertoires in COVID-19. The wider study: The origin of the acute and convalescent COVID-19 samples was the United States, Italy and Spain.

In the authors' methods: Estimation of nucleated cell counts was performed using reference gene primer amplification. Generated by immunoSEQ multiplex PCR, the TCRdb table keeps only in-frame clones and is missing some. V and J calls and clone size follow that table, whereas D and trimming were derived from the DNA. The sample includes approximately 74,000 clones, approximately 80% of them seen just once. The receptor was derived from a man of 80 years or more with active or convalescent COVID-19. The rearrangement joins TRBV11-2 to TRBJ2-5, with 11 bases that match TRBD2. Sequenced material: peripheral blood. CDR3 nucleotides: TGTGCCAGCAACCCGCTAGCGGGGGGTCCTGAGACCCAGTACTTC. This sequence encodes CASNPLAGGPETQYF.